This T cell receptor beta chain was identified during a study of cytomegalovirus exposure and HLA in healthy donors. Background on the study: Most genotyped donors, roughly 83% of 398, had Caucasian-associated genetic ancestry.

Whole-study results and caveats: As a later analysis revealed, the rate of TCR association differed by HLA locus, with DRB1 most and HLA-C fewest. After further analysis at a later stage, 16,951 TCR beta sequences were associated with HLA alleles at 0.05 false discovery rate. Cytomegalovirus status was reportedly diagnosed by the classifier with high specificity and sensitivity.

In the PCR, 60 Vbeta and 13 Jbeta primers were used. Libraries were prepared by immunoSEQ multiplex PCR; TCRdb keeps only in-frame clonotypes and omits some of them. The repertoire holds fewer than 45,000 clones, with 80% as singletons. Worth noting for this clone: Its specificity is not known.

What was sequenced was PBMCs. The receptor was isolated from a male donor in good health and CMV-seronegative.

Here the CDR3 reads CAWTPVRGGADTQYF. In nucleotides, the CDR3 is TGTGCCTGGACCCCAGTCAGAGGGGGGGCAGATACGCAGTATTTT. The rearrangement links TRBV30 to TRBJ2-3; possible D gene TRBD2, 7 bases. This CDR3 is 15 amino acids long. Looked up from germline, CDR1 is GTSNPN and CDR2 is SVGIG (reference sequence). V gave up 4 bases and J gave up 4 bases, with 18 bases separating them.